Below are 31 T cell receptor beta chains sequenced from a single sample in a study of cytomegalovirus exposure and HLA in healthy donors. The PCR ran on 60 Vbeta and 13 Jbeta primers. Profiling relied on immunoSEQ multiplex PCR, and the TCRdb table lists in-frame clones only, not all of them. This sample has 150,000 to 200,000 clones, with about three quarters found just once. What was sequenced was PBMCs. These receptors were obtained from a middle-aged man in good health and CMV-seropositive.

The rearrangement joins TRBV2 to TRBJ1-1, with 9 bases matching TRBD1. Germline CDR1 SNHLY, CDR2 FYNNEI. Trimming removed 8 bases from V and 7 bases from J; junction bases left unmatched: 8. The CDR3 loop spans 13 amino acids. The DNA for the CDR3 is TGTGCCAGCCTGGGACAGGGAACATTTGAAGCTTTCTTT. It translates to CASLGQGTFEAFF.

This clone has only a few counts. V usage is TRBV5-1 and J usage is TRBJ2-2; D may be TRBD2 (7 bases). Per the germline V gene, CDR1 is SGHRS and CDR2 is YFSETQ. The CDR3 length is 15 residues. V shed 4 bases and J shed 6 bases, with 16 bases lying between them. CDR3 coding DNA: TGCGCCAGCAGCATATCCCTCGGGGGGCCCGGGGAGCTGTTTTTT. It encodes CASSISLGGPGELFF.

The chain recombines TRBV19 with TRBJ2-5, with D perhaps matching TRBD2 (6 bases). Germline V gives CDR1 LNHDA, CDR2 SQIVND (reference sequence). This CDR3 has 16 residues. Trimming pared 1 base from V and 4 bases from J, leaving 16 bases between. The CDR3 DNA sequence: TGTGCCAGTAGTATAGCCCACGGACTCGGGGGAGAGACCCAGTACTTC. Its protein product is CASSIAHGLGGETQYF. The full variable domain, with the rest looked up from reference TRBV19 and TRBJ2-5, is DGGITQSPKYLFRKEGQNVTLSCEQNLNHDAMYWYRQDPGQGLRLIYYSQIVNDFQKGDIAEGYSVSREKKESFPLTVTSAQKNPTAFYLCASSIAHGLGGETQYFGPGTRLLVL.

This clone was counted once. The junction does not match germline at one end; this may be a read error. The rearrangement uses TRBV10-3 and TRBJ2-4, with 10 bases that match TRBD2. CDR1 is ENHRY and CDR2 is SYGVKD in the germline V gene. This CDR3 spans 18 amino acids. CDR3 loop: CAISAGTSETLAKNSQYF. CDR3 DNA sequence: TGTGCCATCAGCGCCGGGACTAGCGAAACACTAGCCAAAAACAGTCAGTACTTC.

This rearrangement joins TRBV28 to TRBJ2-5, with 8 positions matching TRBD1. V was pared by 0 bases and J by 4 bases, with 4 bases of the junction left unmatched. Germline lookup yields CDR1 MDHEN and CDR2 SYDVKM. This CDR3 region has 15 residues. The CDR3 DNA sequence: TGTGCCAGCAGTTTATGGGGCCAGGGGGCAGAGACCCAGTACTTC. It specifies CASSLWGQGAETQYF.

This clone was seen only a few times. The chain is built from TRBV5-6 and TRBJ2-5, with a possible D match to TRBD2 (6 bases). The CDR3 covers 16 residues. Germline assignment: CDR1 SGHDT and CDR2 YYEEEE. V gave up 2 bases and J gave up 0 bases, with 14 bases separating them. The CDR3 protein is CASSLGEAGHQETQYF. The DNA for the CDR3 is TGTGCCAGCAGCTTAGGGGAGGCGGGTCACCAAGAGACCCAGTACTTC.

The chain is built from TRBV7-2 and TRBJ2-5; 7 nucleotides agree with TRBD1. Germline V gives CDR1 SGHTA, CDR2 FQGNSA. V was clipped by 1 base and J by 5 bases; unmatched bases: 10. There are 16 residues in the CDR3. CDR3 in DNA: TGTGCCAGCAGCTTAGTGGGTCGACAGGGATTGGAGACCCAGTACTTC. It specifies CASSLVGRQGLETQYF.

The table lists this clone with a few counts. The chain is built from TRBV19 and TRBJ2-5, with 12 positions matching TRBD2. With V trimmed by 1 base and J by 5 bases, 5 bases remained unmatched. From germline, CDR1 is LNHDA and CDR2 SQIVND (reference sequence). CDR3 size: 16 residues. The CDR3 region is CASSIATSGRRETQYF. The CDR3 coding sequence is TGTGCCAGTAGTATAGCGACTAGCGGGAGAAGGGAGACCCAGTACTTC. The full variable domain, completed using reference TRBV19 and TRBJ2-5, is DGGITQSPKYLFRKEGQNVTLSCEQNLNHDAMYWYRQDPGQGLRLIYYSQIVNDFQKGDIAEGYSVSREKKESFPLTVTSAQKNPTAFYLCASSIATSGRRETQYFGPGTRLLVL.

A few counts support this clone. CDR3 sequence reads: CASSGRPQGASEQYF. For the CDR3, the DNA is TGTGCCAGCAGCGGGCGTCCACAGGGGGCGTCCGAGCAGTACTTC. V gene TRBV7-6 combines with J gene TRBJ2-7; 9 bases agree with TRBD1. The CDR3 extends over 15 amino acids. The V and J ends lost 5 bases and 6 bases, in that order; junction bases with no gene match: 11. Germline-derived CDR1 and CDR2 are SGHVS and FNYEAQ. The whole variable domain, filled in from reference TRBV7-6 and TRBJ2-7, reads GAGVSQSPRYKVTKRGQDVALRCDPISGHVSLYWYRQALGQGPEFLTYFNYEAQQDKSGLPNDRFSAERPEGSISTLTIQRTEQRDSAMYRCASSGRPQGASEQYFGPGTRLTVT.

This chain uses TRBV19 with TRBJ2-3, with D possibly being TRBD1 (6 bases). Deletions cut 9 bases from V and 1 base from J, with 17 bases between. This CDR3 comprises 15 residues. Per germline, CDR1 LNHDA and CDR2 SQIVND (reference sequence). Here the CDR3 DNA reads TGTGCCAGCAGCCTATGGGACACTCGCACAGATACGCAGTATTTT. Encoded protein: CASSLWDTRTDTQYF.

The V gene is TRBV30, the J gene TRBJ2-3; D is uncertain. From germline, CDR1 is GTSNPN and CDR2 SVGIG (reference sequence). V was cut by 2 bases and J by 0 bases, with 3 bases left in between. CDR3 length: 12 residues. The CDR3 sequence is CAWSSSTDTQYF. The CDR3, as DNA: TGTGCCTGGAGTTCGAGCACAGATACGCAGTATTTT.

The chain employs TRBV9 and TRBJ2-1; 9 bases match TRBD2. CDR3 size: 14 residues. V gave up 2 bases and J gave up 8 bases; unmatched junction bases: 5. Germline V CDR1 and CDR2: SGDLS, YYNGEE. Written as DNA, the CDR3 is TGTGCCAGCAGCGTGGGACTAGCTCTTGATGAGCAGTTCTTC. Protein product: CASSVGLALDEQFF.

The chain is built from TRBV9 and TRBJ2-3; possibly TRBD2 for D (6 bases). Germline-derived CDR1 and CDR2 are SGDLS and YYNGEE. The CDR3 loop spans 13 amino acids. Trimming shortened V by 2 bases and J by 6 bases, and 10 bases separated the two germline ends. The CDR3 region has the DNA TGTGCCAGCAGCGTTAGGGAGGCCGATACGCAGTATTTT. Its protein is CASSVREADTQYF.

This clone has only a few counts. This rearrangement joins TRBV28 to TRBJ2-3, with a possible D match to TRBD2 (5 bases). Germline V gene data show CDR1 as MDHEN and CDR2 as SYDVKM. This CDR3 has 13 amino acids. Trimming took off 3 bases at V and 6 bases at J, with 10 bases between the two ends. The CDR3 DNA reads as TGTGCCAGCAGTTTCGGGGTCGGGGATACGCAGTATTTT. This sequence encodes CASSFGVGDTQYF.

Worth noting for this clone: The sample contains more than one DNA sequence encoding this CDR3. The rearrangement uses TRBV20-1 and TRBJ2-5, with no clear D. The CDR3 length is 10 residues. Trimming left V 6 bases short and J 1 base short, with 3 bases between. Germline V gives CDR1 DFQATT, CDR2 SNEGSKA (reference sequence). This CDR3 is CSASQETQYF. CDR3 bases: TGCAGTGCCTCCCAAGAGACCCAGTACTTC.

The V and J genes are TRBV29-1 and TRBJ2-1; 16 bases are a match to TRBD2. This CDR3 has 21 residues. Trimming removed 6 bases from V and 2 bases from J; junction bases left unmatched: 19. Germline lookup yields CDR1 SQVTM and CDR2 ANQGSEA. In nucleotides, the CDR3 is TGCAGCGTCCTGGGACTAGCGGGAGGGCCTGAACACAAATCGACCTACAATGAGCAGTTCTTC. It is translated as CSVLGLAGGPEHKSTYNEQFF.

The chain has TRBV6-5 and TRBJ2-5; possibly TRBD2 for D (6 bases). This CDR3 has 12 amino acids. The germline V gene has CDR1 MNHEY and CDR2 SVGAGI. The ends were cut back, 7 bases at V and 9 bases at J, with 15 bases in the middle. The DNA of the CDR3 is TGTGCCAGCAATAGCGGCACAACGGCCCAGTACTTC. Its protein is CASNSGTTAQYF.

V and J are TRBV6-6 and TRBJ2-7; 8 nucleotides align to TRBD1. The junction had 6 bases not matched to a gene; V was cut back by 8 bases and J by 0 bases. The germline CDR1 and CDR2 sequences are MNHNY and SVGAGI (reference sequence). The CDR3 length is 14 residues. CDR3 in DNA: TGTGCCAGCCACACCGGGACAGGCTCCTACGAGCAGTACTTC. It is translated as CASHTGTGSYEQYF.

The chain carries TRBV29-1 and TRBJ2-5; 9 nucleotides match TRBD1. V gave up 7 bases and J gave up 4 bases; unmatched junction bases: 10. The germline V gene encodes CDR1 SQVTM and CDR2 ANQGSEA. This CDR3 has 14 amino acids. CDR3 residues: CSASRGTGPETQYF. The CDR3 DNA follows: TGCAGCGCCTCAAGAGGGACAGGGCCAGAGACCCAGTACTTC.

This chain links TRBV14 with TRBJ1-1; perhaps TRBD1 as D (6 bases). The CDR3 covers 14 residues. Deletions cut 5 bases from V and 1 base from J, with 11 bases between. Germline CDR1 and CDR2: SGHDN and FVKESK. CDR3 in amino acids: CASSKGQPNTEAFF. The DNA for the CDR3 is TGTGCCAGCAGCAAGGGACAACCGAACACTGAAGCTTTCTTT. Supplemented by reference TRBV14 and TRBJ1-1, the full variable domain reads EAGVTQFPSHSVIEKGQTVTLRCDPISGHDNLYWYRRVMGKEIKFLLHFVKESKQDESGMPNNRFLAERTGGTYSTLKVQPAELEDSGVYFCASSKGQPNTEAFFGQGTRLTVV.

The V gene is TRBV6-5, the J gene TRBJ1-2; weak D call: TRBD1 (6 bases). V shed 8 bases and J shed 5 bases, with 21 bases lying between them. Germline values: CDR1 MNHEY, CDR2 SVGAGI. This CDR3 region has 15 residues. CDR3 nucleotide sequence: TGTGCCAGCTGGGAAAGGGGGGGGGAGGGGTATGGCTACACCTTC. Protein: CASWERGGEGYGYTF.

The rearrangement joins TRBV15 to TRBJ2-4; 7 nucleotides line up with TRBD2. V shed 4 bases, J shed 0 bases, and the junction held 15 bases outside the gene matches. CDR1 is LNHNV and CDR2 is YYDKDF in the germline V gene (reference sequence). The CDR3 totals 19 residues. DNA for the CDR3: TGTGCCACCAGCAAGTTGCTAGCGGTACACGGACTAGCCAAAAACATTCAGTACTTC. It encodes CATSKLLAVHGLAKNIQYF.

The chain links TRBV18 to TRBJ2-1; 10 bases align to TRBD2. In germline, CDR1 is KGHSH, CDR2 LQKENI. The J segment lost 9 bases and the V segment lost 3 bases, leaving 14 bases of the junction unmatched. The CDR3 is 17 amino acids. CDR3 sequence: CASSPGRGLAGVAEQFF. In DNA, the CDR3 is TGTGCCAGCTCACCTGGCAGGGGGCTAGCGGGAGTTGCTGAGCAGTTCTTC.

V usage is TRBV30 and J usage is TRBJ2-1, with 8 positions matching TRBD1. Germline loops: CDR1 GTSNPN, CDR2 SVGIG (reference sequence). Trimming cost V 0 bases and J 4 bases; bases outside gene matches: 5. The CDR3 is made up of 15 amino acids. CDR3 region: CAWSVLDRAYNEQFF. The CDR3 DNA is TGTGCCTGGAGTGTCCTGGACAGGGCTTACAATGAGCAGTTCTTC. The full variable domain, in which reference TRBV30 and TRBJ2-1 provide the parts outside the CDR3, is SQTIHQWPATLVQPVGSPLSLECTVEGTSNPNLYWYRQAAGRGLQLLFYSVGIGQISSEVPQNLSASRPQDRQFILSSKKLLLSDSGFYLCAWSVLDRAYNEQFFGPGTRLTVL.

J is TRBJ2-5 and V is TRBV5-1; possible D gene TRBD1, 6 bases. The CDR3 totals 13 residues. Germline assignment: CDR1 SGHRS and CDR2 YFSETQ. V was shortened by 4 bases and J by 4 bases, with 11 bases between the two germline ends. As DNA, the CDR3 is TGCGCCAGCAGCCCGAGGGGGAGAGAGACCCAGTACTTC. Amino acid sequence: CASSPRGRETQYF.

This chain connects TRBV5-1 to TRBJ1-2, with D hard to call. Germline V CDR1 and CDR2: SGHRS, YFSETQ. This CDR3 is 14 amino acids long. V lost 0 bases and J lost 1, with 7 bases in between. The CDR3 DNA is TGCGCCAGCAGCTTGGAAGCCTTTAACTATGGCTACACCTTC. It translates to CASSLEAFNYGYTF.

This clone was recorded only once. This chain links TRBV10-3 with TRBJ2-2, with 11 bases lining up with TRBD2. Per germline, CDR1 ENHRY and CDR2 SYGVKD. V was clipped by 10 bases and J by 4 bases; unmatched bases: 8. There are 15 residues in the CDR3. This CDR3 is CASRPGTSGTGELFF. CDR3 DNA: TGTGCCAGCCGACCCGGGACTAGCGGCACCGGGGAGCTGTTTTTT.

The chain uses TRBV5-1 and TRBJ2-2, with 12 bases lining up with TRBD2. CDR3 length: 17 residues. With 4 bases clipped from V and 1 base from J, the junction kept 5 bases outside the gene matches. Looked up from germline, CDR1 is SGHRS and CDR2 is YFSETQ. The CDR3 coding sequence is TGCGCCAGCAGCCGACCGACTAGCGGGGGGAACACCGGGGAGCTGTTTTTT. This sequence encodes CASSRPTSGGNTGELFF.

CDR3 DNA: TGTGCCAGCACCACTGGAGACTCGGCGAATGAGCAGTTCTTC. Translating it yields CASTTGDSANEQFF. The rearrangement links TRBV9 to TRBJ2-1; the D is unclear. Germline-derived CDR1 and CDR2 are SGDLS and YYNGEE. This CDR3 region has 14 residues. V was clipped by 6 bases and J by 7 bases, with 17 bases between them. Drawing the rest from reference TRBV9 and TRBJ2-1, the complete variable domain is DSGVTQTPKHLITATGQRVTLRCSPRSGDLSVYWYQQSLDQGLQFLIQYYNGEERAKGNILERFSAQQFPDLHSELNLSSLELGDSALYFCASTTGDSANEQFFGPGTRLTVL.

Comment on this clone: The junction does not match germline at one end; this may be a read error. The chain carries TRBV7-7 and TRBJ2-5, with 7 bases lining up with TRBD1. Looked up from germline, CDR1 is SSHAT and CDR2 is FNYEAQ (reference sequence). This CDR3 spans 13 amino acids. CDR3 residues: CASSVDREETQYF. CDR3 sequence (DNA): TGTGCTAGCAGCGTTGACAGGGAAGAGACCCAGTACTTC.

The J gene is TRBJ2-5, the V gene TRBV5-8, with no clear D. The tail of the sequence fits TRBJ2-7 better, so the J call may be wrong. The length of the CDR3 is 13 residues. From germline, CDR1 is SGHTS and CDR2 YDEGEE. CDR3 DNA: TGTGCCAGCAGCCGACTTGGTTGGAACGAGCAGTACTTC. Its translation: CASSRLGWNEQYF.